This T cell receptor beta chain was obtained from a study of shared clonotypes between healthy human individuals (dated by TCRdb to about 2020). In terms of the full investigation: Two women and a few men aged 18 to 49 years were included in the cohort. Per donor, three plates each were used for CD4 naive and CD4 memory, two for CD8 naive, and one for CD8 memory. To estimate repertoire size and how much clonotypes are shared between individuals, the study performed deep sequencing of blood TCR repertoires from a few healthy adults. Different laboratories and diverse techniques were used to prepare libraries and sequence TCR repertoires, to increase sequencing depth and limit assay-specific biases. Each donor's leukapheresis produced roughly between about 0.85 and 10 billion PBMCs. Paper-wide results and their limitations: Compared with non-shared clonotypes, the clonotypes found in all four sorted-subset donors had higher generation probabilities. When a few donors were compared, the shared fraction of clonotypes was about 5% for naive CD4, over 3% for naive CD8, 2.3% for memory CD4, and around 0.4% for memory CD8. The small number of donors limited the genetic and exposure-history diversity represented. Incomplete sequencing was indicated by rarefaction of sorted-subset datasets, despite the large sequencing depth. Estimated clonotype richness was generally larger for naive than for memory subsets. Pairwise subsampling led to the expectation that sequencing depth would affect the degree of clonotype sharing among donors. Sampling was restricted to blood, and TCR repertoires in tissues likely differ from the TCR repertoires found in blood.

The donors were healthy, HIV-negative adults with no recently reported acute infections or vaccinations. All donors were Caucasian adults living in Nashville, Tennessee, USA. CD8 memory samples were composed of magnetically selected CD45RO+ cells combined with CCR7-negative CD45RA+ effector memory (TemRA) cells. Blood was obtained by leukapheresis, after which PBMCs were separated by Ficoll-Histopaque density gradient centrifugation and cryopreserved in liquid nitrogen vapor phase. Analytical flow cytometry was used to check the purity and quantity of every magnetically sorted T cell population. From each sorted fraction, genomic DNA was isolated and quantified by UV absorbance on a Nanodrop 2000c. CDR1 and CDR2, per the germline V gene (reference sequence), are SGHAT and FQDESV. The CDR3 numbers 16 residues from cysteine through phenylalanine. The only DNA kept is the CDR3, 48 bases in frame from the first base. Between the V and J ends, shortened by 5 bases and 6 bases respectively, the junction contains 20 bases.

TCR CDR3 regions were amplified from genomic DNA by multiplex PCR using the deep immunoSEQ assay. Genomic DNA extracted from each cell subset was distributed evenly over all wells of several immunoSEQ 96-well plates, and each plate served as one replicate. For sorted subsets, about 200 ng genomic DNA, equal to some 28,000 T cell genomes, was loaded into each replicate PCR. Purified libraries were quantified with a Qubit 3.0 fluorometer, sized on a Bioanalyzer 2100, and re-quantified with the KAPA Library Quantification kit. Every immunoSEQ 96-well plate was sequenced on a dedicated single-read 150-cycle Illumina NextSeq 550 flow cell. The authors processed their data as follows. Because only junctional sequences without quality scores were contained in the immunoSEQ output, filtering matching that applied to full-length reads could not be performed. To assign V/J genes and CDR3, sequences were annotated against IMGT germline references using PyIR, a Python wrapper for IgBLAST v1.9. Reads were removed for weak V/J assignments (E-value above 1e-6), missing CDR3, stop codons, out-of-frame junctions, or ambiguous translated residues. V3J clonotypes were defined as sequences sharing the same inferred V gene, J gene, and CDR3 amino acid sequence. To compute the percentage overlap between repertoires, the number of shared unique clonotypes was divided by the size of the smaller repertoire. Richness of each repertoire was evaluated using RTK rarefaction, the Chao1 estimator, and Recon v2.1 estimates of unobserved clonotypes. OLGA was used to compute generation probabilities for all TCRbeta clonotypes that the gDNA method yielded from four donors. This immuneACCESS table, as held by TCRdb, lists in-frame sequences with V and J called but not all clones. Of the missing ones, under half trace to an unresolved V gene in checked studies; the others have no known cause. The DNA was the basis for D and trimming; V, J and clone size are from that table. This sample has under 150,000 clones in its table, and about two thirds of those were observed once. The ten largest clones add up to roughly 24% of the sample.

Turning to this clone: Which antigen it targets is not known. No base quality information exists; no much larger clone differs at one position.

This chain is built from TRBV11-1 and TRBJ1-5; tentative D gene TRBD1, with 6 bases matching. This clonotype originated in a woman in her twenties or thirties in good health. Sequencing was carried out using memory CD8+ T cells sorted from blood. This specimen's cell subset or site label, per the study, means: CD45RO+ cells pooled with CCR7-negative TemRA cells. The DNA is as follows: TGTGCCAGCAGCCCAGGGGTCAGGGTTTACGGTCAGCCCCAGCATTTT. This gives the protein CASSPGVRVYGQPQHF.